Listed below are T cell receptor beta chains from one sample, sequenced in a study of T cell repertoires in cytomegalovirus infection. The antigens of these receptors remain unknown. Using its own MiXCR run on the reads, TCRdb lists one record per CDR3 protein. The data hold roughly 310,000 distinct CDR3 sequences, with 25% to 30% observed a single time. Specimen: cultured PBMCs, collected from culture after CMV antigen stimulation. These receptors all stem from a human donor in good health (CMV status not recorded). Some clones in this sample may be carry-over from other donors' samples. Both conserved end residues are part of each CDR3. D genes are given only for firm matches. A clone size is listed for some rows: how often the clone was seen (once, few, many), or a class if it is expanded.

clone_size	d_call	j_call	v_call	cdr3_aa	cdr3_nt
few	.	TRBJ2-1	TRBV6-6	CASSWQGSEQFF	TGTGCCAGCAGTTGGCAGGGTAGTGAGCAGTTCTTC
.	.	TRBJ1-1	TRBV6-5	CASSYSRSEDEAFF	TGTGCCAGCAGTTACTCGAGATCCGAAGATGAAGCTTTCTTT
.	.	TRBJ1-5	TRBV6-1	CASRANQPQHF	TGTGCCAGCAGAGCGAATCAGCCCCAGCATTTT
few	TRBD2	TRBJ2-1	TRBV19	CASSIRTSGRAVSYNEQFF	TGTGCCAGTAGTATCCGGACTAGCGGGAGGGCCGTTTCCTACAATGAGCAGTTCTTC
many	TRBD1	TRBJ2-5	TRBV6-1	CASTRQGARETQYF	TGTGCCAGCACTAGACAGGGGGCCCGAGAGACCCAGTACTTC
.	TRBD1	TRBJ1-2	TRBV7-6	CASSPEDRDYGYTF	TGTGCCAGCAGCCCTGAGGACAGGGACTATGGCTACACCTTC
.	TRBD1	TRBJ1-2	TRBV12-3/TRBV12-4	CASSSRAGGYGYTF	TGTGCCAGCAGTAGCCGGGCAGGGGGCTATGGCTACACCTTC
many	.	TRBJ2-1	TRBV5-1	CASSLEGNSYNEQFF	TGCGCCAGCAGCTTGGAGGGGAACTCCTACAATGAGCAGTTCTTC
few	.	TRBJ1-2	TRBV7-2	CASSLDPADYGYTF	TGTGCCAGCAGCTTAGATCCAGCAGACTATGGCTACACCTTC
.	TRBD2	TRBJ2-1	TRBV20-1	CSARRAGGLRDEQFF	TGCAGTGCTAGAAGGGCGGGGGGGTTAAGGGATGAGCAGTTCTTC
few	.	TRBJ2-7	TRBV20-1	CSASGSNEQYF	TGCAGTGCTAGCGGGAGCAACGAGCAGTACTTC
.	.	TRBJ2-1	TRBV20-1	CSADQLGEQFF	TGCAGTGCTGACCAATTGGGGGAGCAGTTCTTC
few	TRBD2	TRBJ2-3	TRBV20-1	CSARDLLAGATDTQYF	TGCAGTGCTAGAGATCTACTAGCGGGGGCCACAGATACGCAGTATTTT
.	.	TRBJ1-2	TRBV12-3/TRBV12-4	CASSFLNYGYTF	TGTGCCAGCAGTTTTTTGAACTATGGCTACACCTTC
many	.	TRBJ1-1	TRBV7-3	CASSPGGALNTEAFF	TGTGCCAGCAGCCCGGGGGGGGCCTTGAACACTGAAGCTTTCTTT
few	.	TRBJ2-3	TRBV3-1	CASSQRLDTQYF	TGTGCCAGCAGCCAGCGCTTAGATACGCAGTATTTT
.	.	TRBJ2-1	TRBV24-1	CATRGGGYNEQFF	TGTGCCACCCGGGGAGGAGGCTACAATGAGCAGTTCTTC
few	.	TRBJ1-6	TRBV19	CASSMGRTSPLHF	TGTGCCAGTAGTATGGGCAGGACTTCACCCCTCCACTTT
many	.	TRBJ2-7	TRBV6-5	CASSYSGTDLYEQYF	TGTGCCAGCAGTTACTCCGGGACGGACCTCTACGAGCAGTACTTC
.	.	TRBJ1-5	TRBV6-1	CASSEAGAGRDQPQHF	TGTGCCAGCAGTGAAGCAGGGGCAGGGCGGGATCAGCCCCAGCATTTT
many	TRBD1	TRBJ1-5	TRBV5-5	CASSPTGGEPQHF	TGTGCCAGCAGCCCCACAGGGGGCGAGCCCCAGCATTTT
many	TRBD1	TRBJ1-1	TRBV10-3	CAISGQGADTEAFF	TGTGCCATCAGCGGACAGGGGGCGGACACTGAAGCTTTCTTT
few	TRBD2	TRBJ2-1	TRBV2	CASRDKASGVSNEQFF	TGTGCCAGCAGGGACAAGGCCAGCGGGGTTTCTAATGAGCAGTTCTTC
.	TRBD1	TRBJ1-1	TRBV18	CASSLTGQGWGNTEAFF	TGTGCCAGCTCCCTAACGGGACAGGGCTGGGGGAACACTGAAGCTTTCTTT
few	TRBD2	TRBJ2-3	TRBV2	CASRRSSGNVDTQYF	TGTGCCAGCAGACGGTCTAGCGGGAATGTGGATACGCAGTATTTT
few	.	TRBJ2-2	TRBV28	CASSHRLLEHRRELFF	TGTGCCAGCAGCCACCGACTACTTGAACACCGTCGGGAGCTGTTTTTT
.	.	TRBJ1-5	TRBV20-1	CSARRAQGYNQPQHF	TGCAGTGCTAGAAGGGCACAGGGCTACAATCAGCCCCAGCATTTT
many	.	TRBJ2-1	TRBV7-9	CASSEADEQFF	TGTGCCAGCAGCGAGGCGGATGAGCAGTTCTTC
few	TRBD1	TRBJ1-2	TRBV10-2	CASRGGTGPNYGYTF	TGCGCCAGCAGGGGCGGGACAGGGCCTAACTATGGCTACACCTTC
.	.	TRBJ1-5	TRBV29-1	CSARRENQPQHF	TGCAGCGCACGACGGGAGAATCAGCCCCAGCATTTT
.	.	TRBJ1-4	TRBV2	CASSRDIGLKKLFF	TGTGCCAGCAGCCGCGACATAGGCTTGAAAAAACTGTTTTTT
.	.	TRBJ1-1	TRBV29-1	CSVEGYGTEAFF	TGCAGCGTTGAAGGGTACGGCACTGAAGCTTTCTTT